The T cell receptor beta chain described here comes from a study of Ad26.COV2.S vaccination and SARS-CoV-2 variants. In the study overall: By the intramuscular route, Ad26.COV2.S was given once, or twice 56 days apart.

Indicated treatment: around 19 received Ad26.COV2.S at low or high dose, single or two shots; about 5 received placebo; per-sample allocation not given. Samples were taken on day 63 after the first vaccine or placebo injection. Profiled with immunoSEQ multiplex PCR; TCRdb holds only in-frame clones, not every one. The sample lists about 480,000 clones, 70% to 90% occurring once. The CDR3 covers 14 residues. V was pared by 4 bases and J by 2 bases, with 10 bases between. Germline loops: CDR1 LGHDT, CDR2 YNNKEL (reference sequence). This clonotype was sampled from a person between 18 and 60 years old who received the Ad26.COV2.S COVID-19 vaccine or a placebo. V and J are TRBV3-1 (or the pseudogene TRBV3-2) and TRBJ2-3; no reliable D call. The source was peripheral blood, collected in a trial of Ad26.COV2.S vaccine versus placebo. Here the CDR3 DNA reads TGTGCCAGCAGCCCCGACGGAACCACAGATACGCAGTATTTT. This sequence encodes CASSPDGTTDTQYF.